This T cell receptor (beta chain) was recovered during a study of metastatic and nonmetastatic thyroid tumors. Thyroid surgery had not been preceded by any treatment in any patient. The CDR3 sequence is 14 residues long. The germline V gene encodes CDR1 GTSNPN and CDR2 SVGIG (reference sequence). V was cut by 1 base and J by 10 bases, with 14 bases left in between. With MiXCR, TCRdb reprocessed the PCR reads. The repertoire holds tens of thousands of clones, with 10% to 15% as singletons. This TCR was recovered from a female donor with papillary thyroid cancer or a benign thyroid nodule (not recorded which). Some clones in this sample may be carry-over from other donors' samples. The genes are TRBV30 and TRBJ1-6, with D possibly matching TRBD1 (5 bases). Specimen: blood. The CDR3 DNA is TGTGCCTGGAGTGGAGGGCAGGGAAGCTCACCCCTCCACTTT. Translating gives CAWSGGQGSSPLHF.